One and the same sample provided the 22 T cell receptor beta chains below, sequenced in a study of T-cell memory formation after mild COVID-19. Each CDR3 protein gets one entry after TCRdb re-called the 5' RACE reads with MiXCR. Seen here are about 400,000 distinct CDR3 sequences, around a sixth observed once, and the top ten hold 20% to 25%. Sequenced material: PBMCs or a T cell subset sorted from them (not recorded which). The source is a man aged 18 to 29 who had mild COVID-19 (a few samples of this study predate the infection). Cell type and time point are not known.

The V call is TRBV12-3 or TRBV12-4, the J call TRBJ2-3, with 8 bases aligning to TRBD2. The CDR3 extends over 14 amino acids. Trimming cost V 6 bases and J 2 bases; bases outside gene matches: 4. The CDR3 spells CASRPGLATDTQYF. DNA of the CDR3: TGTGCCAGCAGACCAGGACTAGCCACAGATACGCAGTATTTT.

This clonotype has ten or more counts. This rearrangement joins TRBV13 to TRBJ2-2; no definite D call. The germline V gene has CDR1 PRHDT and CDR2 FYEKMQ (reference sequence). This CDR3 is built from 12 residues. V lost 3 bases and J lost 7, with 6 bases in between. The CDR3 coding sequence is TGTGCCAGCAGCTTCATGGGCGGGGAGCTGTTTTTT. The encoded protein is CASSFMGGELFF.

The rearrangement joins TRBV6-2 or TRBV6-3 to TRBJ1-5, with 9 bases that match TRBD1. Per the germline V gene, CDR1 is MNHEY and CDR2 is SVGEGT. After removal of 2 bases from V and 5 bases from J, the junction contained 10 bases not matched to a gene. This CDR3 has 17 amino acids. The DNA of the CDR3 is TGTGCCAGCAGTTACCGGCGTCGACAGGGGGATCATCAGCCCCAGCATTTT. Translated, it gives CASSYRRRQGDHQPQHF.

The chain employs TRBV27 and TRBJ2-7; no reliable D call. Trimming pared 5 bases from V and 2 bases from J, leaving 13 bases between. Germline V gene sequence: CDR1 MNHEY, CDR2 SMNVEV (reference sequence). The length of the CDR3 is 14 residues. CDR3 loop: CASSPRLGTYEQYV. The CDR3 DNA reads as TGTGCCAGCAGTCCCCGCCTCGGTACCTACGAGCAGTACGTC.

There are a few counts of this clonotype. The rearrangement joins TRBV27 to TRBJ1-4, with D tentatively TRBD1 (5 bases). V was trimmed by 3 bases and J by 0 bases, leaving 8 bases between them. CDR1 is MNHEY and CDR2 is SMNVEV in the germline V gene (reference sequence). The length of the CDR3 is 15 residues. As DNA, the CDR3 is TGTGCCAGCAGTTTGGGGGTTGCAACTAATGAAAAACTGTTTTTT. It specifies CASSLGVATNEKLFF.

This clonotype was picked up a small number of times. This chain connects TRBV20-1 to TRBJ1-2; tentatively, D is TRBD1 (5 bases). CDR1 is DFQATT and CDR2 is SNEGSKA in the germline V gene (reference sequence). Trimming removed 6 bases from V and 5 bases from J, with 10 bases in between. CDR3 length equals 11 residues. The CDR3, as DNA: TGCAGTGCCCGACAGACGTATGGCTACACCTTC. This encodes CSARQTYGYTF.

This clonotype was seen a handful of times. The chain recombines TRBV12-3 or TRBV12-4 with TRBJ2-3; D is uncertain. Trimming shortened V by 3 bases and J by 5 bases, and 12 bases separated the two germline ends. The CDR3 runs 14 residues. The CDR3 coding sequence is TGTGCCAGCAGTTTGAATAGTGCTGTAGATACGCAGTATTTT. This translates into CASSLNSAVDTQYF.

This clonotype has only a few counts. The rearrangement joins TRBV7-8 to TRBJ1-2, with D maybe TRBD1 (6 bases). Germline-derived CDR1 and CDR2 are SGHVS and FQNEAQ. The CDR3 contains 14 residues. Between the trimmed V and J ends, which lost 5 bases and 4 bases, there was a span of 14 bases. For the CDR3, the DNA is TGTGCCAGCAGCCGCCGGGACACAGCCTATGGCTACACCTTC. It translates to CASSRRDTAYGYTF.

V and J are TRBV11-3 and TRBJ2-1, with unresolved D. CDR1 is SGHNT, CDR2 YENEEA, per germline. The ends were cut back, 0 bases at V and 10 bases at J, with 10 bases in the middle. The CDR3 runs 13 residues. The CDR3 bases are TGTGCCAGCAGCTTAGAAGGCTCAAGGGAGCAGTTCTTC. Its translation: CASSLEGSREQFF.

This clonotype was recorded many times. The chain links TRBV12-3 or TRBV12-4 to TRBJ1-1, with a weak D call TRBD1 (5 bases). The CDR3 spans 13 residues. V lost 4 bases and J 3 bases, leaving 9 bases between the germline ends. The DNA for the CDR3 is TGTGCCAGCAGTTCGGGACTGCACACTGAAGCTTTCTTT. This encodes CASSSGLHTEAFF.

This sequence joins TRBV3-1 and TRBJ2-2; 13 bases fit TRBD2. CDR3 size: 15 residues. Germline V gives CDR1 LGHDT, CDR2 YNNKEL (reference sequence). Trimming at V came to 7 bases and at J to 5 bases, leaving 4 bases not matched to a gene. CDR3 nucleotides: TGTGCCAGCACCCCACTAGCGGGGGGGACCGGGGAGCTGTTTTTT. It yields the protein CASTPLAGGTGELFF.

This clonotype was seen ten or more times. The chain combines TRBV6-4 with TRBJ2-6; D gene unclear. Germline V gene lookup returns CDR1 MRHNA and CDR2 SNTAGT. The CDR3 has 16 amino acids. Deletions cut 3 bases from V and 0 bases from J, with 9 bases between. The CDR3 coding sequence is TGTGCCAGCAGTGAATCCTCACGCTCTGGGGCCAACGTCCTGACTTTC. This encodes CASSESSRSGANVLTF.

The CDR3 region has the DNA TGTGCCACTGTCGGGACAGGGGTTCAAGAGACCCAGTACTTC. Encoded protein: CATVGTGVQETQYF. V gene TRBV6-2 or TRBV6-3 combines with J gene TRBJ2-5, with 10 bases that match TRBD1. Germline loops: CDR1 MNHEY, CDR2 SVGEGT. This CDR3 is 14 amino acids long. The J segment lost 2 bases and the V segment lost 10 bases, leaving 7 bases of the junction unmatched.

This clonotype was recorded a few times. The J gene is TRBJ1-5, the V gene TRBV6-2 or TRBV6-3, with TRBD1 matching over 7 bases. Germline lookup yields CDR1 MNHEY and CDR2 SVGEGT. The V and J ends lost 2 bases and 6 bases, in that order; junction bases with no gene match: 4. The CDR3 has 14 residues. The CDR3 is CASSYRGQPQPQHF. The CDR3 region has the DNA TGTGCCAGCAGTTACCGGGGACAGCCTCAGCCCCAGCATTTT.

This sequence joins TRBV15 and TRBJ2-5; TRBD2 is a possible D gene (5 bases). This CDR3 is 15 amino acids long. V was clipped by 0 bases and J by 7 bases, with 15 bases between them. Germline CDR1 reads LNHNV; CDR2 reads YYDKDF (reference sequence). The CDR3 here is CATSRDRGHSGTQYF. In DNA form, the CDR3 reads TGTGCCACCAGCAGAGATCGAGGCCACAGCGGGACCCAGTACTTC. The whole variable domain, remainder taken from reference TRBV15 and TRBJ2-5, is DAMVIQNPRYQVTQFGKPVTLSCSQTLNHNVMYWYQQKSSQAPKLLFHYYDKDFNNEADTPDNFQSRRPNTSFCFLDIRSPGLGDTAMYLCATSRDRGHSGTQYFGPGTRLLVL.

This clonotype has a handful of counts. This rearrangement joins TRBV12-3 or TRBV12-4 to TRBJ2-5; perhaps TRBD1 as D (7 bases). V was shortened by 6 bases and J by 5 bases, with 16 bases between the two germline ends. The length of the CDR3 is 14 residues. The CDR3 bases are TGTGCCAGCAGATACAGGGGCGGGGAGGAGACCCAGTACTTC. Its translation: CASRYRGGEETQYF.

The chain joins TRBV18 to TRBJ1-6; 7 bases align to TRBD1. CDR3 size: 15 residues. CDR1 and CDR2 from the germline V gene are KGHSH and LQKENI. With V trimmed by 5 bases and J by 8 bases, 9 bases remained unmatched. In DNA, the CDR3 is TGTGCCAGCTCATCTGACAGGGTTGGTCATTCACCCCTCCACTTT. This sequence encodes CASSSDRVGHSPLHF.

The chain couples TRBV30 to TRBJ1-4; the D gene is possibly TRBD1 (5 bases). Germline-derived CDR1 and CDR2 are GTSNPN and SVGIG (reference sequence). This CDR3 comprises 11 residues. V was trimmed by 8 bases and J by 10 bases, leaving 14 bases between them. CDR3 bases: TGTGCCCGGTGGGGGGACGGAAAACTGTTTTTT. Translating gives CARWGDGKLFF.

With respect to this clonotype: This may come from a read error, since a much larger clone is one base off. The genes are TRBV7-2 and TRBJ2-1, with 10 bases matching TRBD1. The V segment lost 4 bases and the J segment 6 bases; nucleotides outside the gene matches: 0. CDR1 and CDR2 from the germline V gene are SGHTA and FQGNSA. CDR3 length: 13 amino acids. The CDR3 is CASSWTGGNEQFF. The CDR3 bases are TGTGCCAGCAGCTGGACAGGGGGCAATGAGCAGTTCTTC.

This clonotype has a handful of counts. This chain uses TRBV27 with TRBJ2-1; D possibly corresponds to TRBD2 (5 bases). This CDR3 is 14 amino acids long. Per the germline V gene, CDR1 is MNHEY and CDR2 is SMNVEV (reference sequence). V was shortened by 3 bases and J by 6 bases, with 12 bases between the two germline ends. DNA for the CDR3: TGTGCCAGCAGTTTCCGGGATATAGCCAATGAGCAGTTCTTC. Protein: CASSFRDIANEQFF.

This clonotype was observed a few times. The chain carries TRBV7-2 and TRBJ2-1; 7 bases are a match to TRBD2. The junction had 7 bases not matched to a gene; V was cut back by 5 bases and J by 9 bases. The CDR3 totals 13 residues. CDR1 is SGHTA and CDR2 is FQGNSA in the germline V gene. Here the CDR3 reads CASSPPGEGEQFF. The CDR3, as DNA: TGTGCCAGCAGCCCCCCGGGGGAGGGTGAGCAGTTCTTC.

This clonotype was detected a few times. The rearrangement uses TRBV5-1 and TRBJ2-3; tentative D call: TRBD1 (6 bases). There are 15 residues in the CDR3. CDR1 SGHRS and CDR2 YFSETQ come from the germline V gene. The germline V and J ends were trimmed by 4 bases and 2 bases, with 14 bases remaining between them. The CDR3 DNA follows: TGCGCCAGCAGCAAAGGACAGCCATTCACAGATACGCAGTATTTT. Protein sequence: CASSKGQPFTDTQYF.